These T cell receptor beta chains were read from a single sample in a study of spatial heterogeneity in lung cancer. MiXCR, run by TCRdb on the 5' RACE reads, gives a single entry per CDR3 protein. The sample yields under 20,000 distinct CDR3 sequences, roughly 19% seen once. This specimen consisted of PBMCs, obtained at follow-up. These TCRs come from a male donor with early-stage non-small cell lung cancer. Both conserved end residues are part of each CDR3. The D gene is left open where the match is weak. Clone size, where shown, is once, few, many, or a class for clones that have expanded.

j_gene,d_gene,len,abundance,v_gene,CDR3nt,CDR3aa
TRBJ2-5,TRBD1,15,few,TRBV5-1,TGCGCCAGCAGCCTCGGACAGGGGATTTCAGAGACCCAGTACTTC,CASSLGQGISETQYF
TRBJ2-1,NA,14,medium-sized,TRBV10-3,TGTGCCATCAGGATGACAGGCCCGAACAATGAGCAGTTCTTC,CAIRMTGPNNEQFF
TRBJ2-3,NA,12,many,TRBV20-1,TGCAGTGCTCTCAAGGGCACAGATACGCAGTATTTT,CSALKGTDTQYF
TRBJ2-1,TRBD1,14,NA,TRBV29-1,TGCAGCGTTGCCCCCTCGGGACAGGGGGAAAAGCAGTTCTTC,CSVAPSGQGEKQFF
TRBJ2-5,NA,12,few,TRBV20-1,TGCAGTGCCGGGTTGACCCAAGAGACCCAGTACTTC,CSAGLTQETQYF
TRBJ2-2,NA,13,many,TRBV7-2,TGTGCCAGCAGCTTCTTACAGGGCGGGGAGCTGTTTTTT,CASSFLQGGELFF
TRBJ2-7,NA,15,NA,TRBV5-1,TGCGCCAGCAGCCTCGACGGGTTCTTAGGGGACGAGCAGTACTTC,CASSLDGFLGDEQYF
TRBJ1-1,NA,12,NA,TRBV5-6,TGTGCCAGCATACTAAGATCAGGGAGGGCTTTCTTT,CASILRSGRAFF
TRBJ2-6,NA,14,few,TRBV6-5,TGTGCCAGCAACAGGGAGTCTGGGGCCAACGTCCTGACTTTC,CASNRESGANVLTF
TRBJ2-1,TRBD1,16,many,TRBV3-1,TGTGCCAGCAGCCCGACACAGGGGGCGCAGACCCATGAGCAGTTCTTC,CASSPTQGAQTHEQFF
TRBJ2-3,TRBD2,16,NA,TRBV5-1,TGCGCCAGCAGCTTAGGGACTAGCGATTCCACAGATACGCAGTATTTT,CASSLGTSDSTDTQYF
TRBJ1-1,TRBD1,13,NA,TRBV5-4,TGTGCCAGCAGCGAGGGACAGGGAATTGAAGCTTTCTTT,CASSEGQGIEAFF
TRBJ1-1,NA,15,few,TRBV7-9,TGTGCCAGCAGCCCGTCGGGGAGAGGGAACACTGAAGCTTTCTTT,CASSPSGRGNTEAFF
TRBJ2-7,TRBD2,15,once,TRBV4-2,TGTGCCAGCAGCCAAGAGGCTAGCGGGGTCCGGGAGCAGTACTTC,CASSQEASGVREQYF
TRBJ1-5,NA,14,NA,TRBV20-1,TGCAGTGCCCAGGGTGGCGGTGCGGGCCAGCCCCAGCATTTT,CSAQGGGAGQPQHF
TRBJ2-7,NA,14,few,TRBV12-3/TRBV12-4,TGTGCCAGCAGTCGGGGGACATACTCCTACGAGCAGTACTTC,CASSRGTYSYEQYF
TRBJ2-5,NA,13,NA,TRBV2,TGTGCCAGCAGACAGGGTGTTGGGGAGACCCAGTACTTC,CASRQGVGETQYF
TRBJ2-7,TRBD2,15,few,TRBV7-9,TGTGCCAGCAGCTTATTACGGGGGGTCCAGGGTGCTACGTACTTC,CASSLLRGVQGATYF
TRBJ2-1,NA,15,NA,TRBV14,TGTGCCAGCAGCCACTGGGACGGGGGCTACAATGAGCAGTTCTTC,CASSHWDGGYNEQFF
TRBJ2-7,TRBD1,16,medium-sized,TRBV4-1,TGCGCCAGCAGCCAAGATCTAGGGACAGGGGCTTACGAGCAGTACTTC,CASSQDLGTGAYEQYF
TRBJ1-1,NA,15,medium-sized,TRBV24-1,TGTGCCACCAGTGGCTCTGGGGGGGGCGACACTGAAGCTTTCTTT,CATSGSGGGDTEAFF
TRBJ2-7,TRBD1,16,NA,TRBV7-2,TGTGCCAGCAGCGCATCCGGGACAGGGGGCATCTACGAGCAGTACTTC,CASSASGTGGIYEQYF
TRBJ2-3,TRBD2,15,many,TRBV7-9,TGTGCCAGCAGCTTAGGACTAGCCAACACAGATACGCAGTATTTT,CASSLGLANTDTQYF
TRBJ2-3,NA,16,NA,TRBV3-1,TGTGCCAGCAGCTACTTAGGAGGGGGGCAGGCAGATACGCAGTATTTT,CASSYLGGGQADTQYF
TRBJ2-1,TRBD1,15,many,TRBV9,TGTGCCAGCAATTTAGGGACAGGGTGGGACAATGAGCAGTTCTTC,CASNLGTGWDNEQFF
TRBJ1-5,NA,16,NA,TRBV4-1,TGCGCCAGCAGCCAAACCACCAGACAGTTAAATCAGCCCCAGCATTTT,CASSQTTRQLNQPQHF
TRBJ1-1,TRBD1,14,few,TRBV7-3,TGTGCCAGCAGCATGGACAGGGGGAACACTGAAGCTTTCTTT,CASSMDRGNTEAFF
TRBJ1-2,TRBD1,17,once,TRBV6-5,TGTGCCAGCAGTAGCCGGGACAGGACGATCTCCCGCTATGGCTACACCTTC,CASSSRDRTISRYGYTF
TRBJ2-2,NA,15,NA,TRBV7-3,TGTGCCAGCAGCCCAGGGCAAGTGGGCACCGGGGAGCTGTTTTTT,CASSPGQVGTGELFF
TRBJ1-4,TRBD1,16,many,TRBV13,TGTGCCAGCAGCTACAGCCGGGACAGGGGGCGTAAAAAACTGTTTTTT,CASSYSRDRGRKKLFF
TRBJ1-1,TRBD1,16,medium-sized,TRBV7-9,TGTGCCAGCAGCCCCCGGGACAGAACCATGAACACTGAAGCTTTCTTT,CASSPRDRTMNTEAFF
TRBJ1-6,NA,13,NA,TRBV9,TGTGCCAGCAGCGTACGGGATTTGGGACCCCTCCACTTT,CASSVRDLGPLHF
TRBJ1-3,NA,17,medium-sized,TRBV14,TGTGCCAGCAGCCAAGGCCCCGCCGGGACACTTGGAAACACCATATATTTT,CASSQGPAGTLGNTIYF
TRBJ2-2,NA,14,many,TRBV5-1,TGCGCCAGCAGTTACGGACAGCACACCGGGGAGCTGTTTTTT,CASSYGQHTGELFF
TRBJ1-2,NA,17,many,TRBV9,TGTGCCAGCAGCGCGAACCAGGGGTCTTCACTTAACTATGGCTACACCTTC,CASSANQGSSLNYGYTF
TRBJ1-2,TRBD1,13,many,TRBV7-9,TGTGCCAGCAGCACCCGGACAGGGGCCGGCTACACCTTC,CASSTRTGAGYTF
TRBJ2-5,NA,14,few,TRBV6-2/TRBV6-3,TGTGCCAGCAGTCGCCCGCAGGGACTAGAGACCCAGTACTTC,CASSRPQGLETQYF
TRBJ2-6,NA,15,NA,TRBV7-9,TGTGCCAGCAGCTTACGGGCAGCCGGGGCCAACGTCCTGACTTTC,CASSLRAAGANVLTF
TRBJ2-1,TRBD2,16,many,TRBV27,TGTGCCAGCAGTTTCGGACTAGCGGGGTCCTACAATGAGCAGTTCTTC,CASSFGLAGSYNEQFF
TRBJ2-5,NA,14,many,TRBV29-1,TGCAGCGTTTCAAGGCTAGGCGCCCAAGAGACCCAGTACTTC,CSVSRLGAQETQYF
TRBJ2-7,NA,12,few,TRBV6-1,TGTGCCAGCAGACCGGGATCCTACGAGCAGTACTTC,CASRPGSYEQYF
TRBJ1-4,TRBD1,15,NA,TRBV7-6,TGTGCCAGCAGCAATACGGACAGGTGGAATGAAAAACTGTTTTTT,CASSNTDRWNEKLFF
TRBJ1-1,NA,14,NA,TRBV13,TGTGCCAGCACCGTCTGGCAGAGGCGAACTGAAGCTTTCTTT,CASTVWQRRTEAFF
TRBJ2-5,NA,13,few,TRBV5-1,TGCGCCAGCAAGTTAGACCGAGAAGAGACCCAGTACTTC,CASKLDREETQYF
TRBJ2-5,TRBD1,18,many,TRBV14,TGTGCCAGCAGCCCAAGGCGACAGGGGCTTGGGTACCAAGAGACCCAGTACTTC,CASSPRRQGLGYQETQYF